Following are 17 T cell receptor beta chains from one sample sequenced in a study of a mutant IDH1 vaccine in newly diagnosed glioma. Their antigens are not known. Stated time point: week 5, during vaccination. Topical imiquimod was applied with each vaccine dose, which held 300 ug of mutant IDH1 20-mer peptide. TCRdb's copy holds only in-frame clones and misses some; the assay was immunoSEQ multiplex PCR. The sample lists about 38,000 clones; approximately 80% were seen once. Sequencing was performed on PBMCs, taken from a glioma patient whose treatment included an IDH1 peptide vaccine. The receptors were sampled from a man in his forties with glioma.

The chain recombines TRBV5-6 with TRBJ1-6; D unclear. This CDR3 region has 12 residues. V was shortened by 4 bases and J by 8 bases, with 7 bases between the two germline ends. Germline assignment: CDR1 SGHDT and CDR2 YYEEEE. The CDR3 DNA is TGTGCCAGCAGCAGTCAGGATTCACCCCTCCACTTT. As protein: CASSSQDSPLHF.

The chain has TRBV7-2 and TRBJ2-7; D perhaps matches TRBD1 (5 bases). The V and J ends lost 2 bases and 2 bases respectively, with 13 bases between them. Germline V gives CDR1 SGHTA, CDR2 FQGNSA. The CDR3 sequence is 15 residues long. The CDR3, as DNA: TGTGCCAGCAGCTTAATTCGTCCGGACACCTACGAGCAGTACTTC. Protein sequence: CASSLIRPDTYEQYF.

This clone showed up just a few times. V usage is TRBV28 and J usage is TRBJ1-5; D is ambiguous. V was clipped by 5 bases and J by 8 bases, with 10 bases between them. The CDR3 totals 12 residues. Germline-derived CDR1 and CDR2 are MDHEN and SYDVKM. DNA for the CDR3: TGTGCCAGCAGTCAAGGGTTGGAGCCCCAGCATTTT. Amino acids: CASSQGLEPQHF.

The chain uses TRBV6-6 and TRBJ2-6, with 11 bases matching TRBD2. There are 16 residues in the CDR3. Trimming removed 10 bases from V and 0 bases from J; junction bases left unmatched: 5. Germline V gives CDR1 MNHNY, CDR2 SVGAGI (reference sequence). The CDR3 sequence is CATYSGGGSGANVLTF. CDR3 DNA: TGTGCCACCTATAGCGGGGGGGGCTCTGGGGCCAACGTCCTGACTTTC.

The J gene is TRBJ2-1, the V gene TRBV2; 11 nucleotides align to TRBD1. V dropped 6 bases and J dropped 7; count of bases not matched to a gene: 2. The CDR3 runs 13 residues. CDR1 is SNHLY and CDR2 is FYNNEI in the germline V gene. DNA for the CDR3: TGTGCCAGCAGGGGGACAGGGGGTAATGAGCAGTTCTTC. Its protein product is CASRGTGGNEQFF.

J is TRBJ1-1 and V is TRBV7-2; 7 bases map to TRBD1. The CDR3 has 15 amino acids. Germline V gene data show CDR1 as SGHTA and CDR2 as FQGNSA. V lost 5 bases and J lost 3; bases outside the gene matches: 9. The CDR3 spells CASSSRTGVYTEAFF. The DNA of the CDR3 is TGTGCCAGCAGCAGCCGAACAGGGGTCTACACTGAAGCTTTCTTT.

The V gene is TRBV2, the J gene TRBJ2-5; 8 nucleotides match TRBD1. In germline, CDR1 is SNHLY, CDR2 FYNNEI. With 6 bases clipped from V and 5 bases from J, the junction kept 8 bases outside the gene matches. The CDR3 runs to 14 residues. The CDR3 loop is CASRRQGIAETQYF. Here the CDR3 DNA reads TGTGCCAGCAGAAGACAGGGGATTGCCGAGACCCAGTACTTC.

The chain is built from TRBV29-1 and TRBJ2-5; D is uncertain. The V end was cut by 4 bases, the J end by 0 bases, with 6 bases between. Germline V gene data show CDR1 as SQVTM and CDR2 as ANQGSEA. This CDR3 spans 12 amino acids. The CDR3: CSVVFNQETQYF. CDR3 bases: TGCAGCGTTGTGTTCAACCAAGAGACCCAGTACTTC.

This chain connects TRBV5-4 to TRBJ1-2, with 8 positions matching TRBD1. V shed 3 bases, J shed 1 base, and the junction held 11 bases outside the gene matches. Germline assignment: CDR1 SGHNT and CDR2 YYREEE (reference sequence). The CDR3 has 17 amino acids. The CDR3 reads CASSWRAGGTVNYGYTF. The CDR3, as DNA: TGTGCCAGCAGCTGGCGGGCAGGGGGCACGGTTAACTATGGCTACACCTTC.

The V and J genes are TRBV9 and TRBJ2-5, with D possibly matching TRBD1 (6 bases). This CDR3 has 15 amino acids. CDR1 is SGDLS, CDR2 YYNGEE, per germline. Between the trimmed V and J ends, which lost 4 bases and 3 bases, there was a span of 16 bases. The CDR3 protein is CASSIPRGGKETQYF. CDR3 DNA: TGTGCCAGCAGCATACCCAGGGGCGGAAAAGAGACCCAGTACTTC.

This clone came up a few times. The chain recombines TRBV6-6 with TRBJ1-2; D possibly corresponds to TRBD1 (6 bases). CDR3 length equals 15 residues. Per the germline V gene, CDR1 is MNHNY and CDR2 is SVGAGI (reference sequence). V lost 0 bases to trimming and J lost 3 bases, with 11 bases between them. CDR3 DNA sequence: TGTGCCAGCAGTTACTCTCAGGGGCACTACTATGGCTACACCTTC. It specifies CASSYSQGHYYGYTF.

This chain links TRBV27 with TRBJ2-7; D assignment may be TRBD1 or TRBD2 (5 bases each). Trimming removed 2 bases at V and 0 bases at J, with 14 bases between. Germline V gene sequence: CDR1 MNHEY, CDR2 SMNVEV (reference sequence). The CDR3 is made up of 16 amino acids. CDR3 sequence reads: CASSLEGTVSSYEQYF. CDR3 nucleotides: TGTGCCAGCAGTTTAGAGGGGACCGTGAGCTCCTACGAGCAGTACTTC.

The rearrangement joins TRBV7-9 to TRBJ1-2; a weak D match, TRBD1 (6 bases). This CDR3 comprises 13 residues. Germline loops: CDR1 SEHNR, CDR2 FQNEAQ (reference sequence). The V and J ends lost 3 bases and 2 bases respectively, with 7 bases between them. This chain's CDR3 is CASSFGQNYGYTF. The CDR3, as DNA: TGTGCCAGCAGCTTTGGACAGAACTATGGCTACACCTTC.

This clone has a single count. The V call is TRBV10-3, the J call TRBJ1-5, with D hard to call. The CDR3 sequence is 14 residues long. Trimming pared 0 bases from V and 4 bases from J, leaving 7 bases between. Germline V gene sequence: CDR1 ENHRY, CDR2 SYGVKD. CDR3 loop: CAISESGRNQPQHF. The CDR3 nucleotides read TGTGCCATCAGTGAGTCGGGCAGGAATCAGCCCCAGCATTTT.

This rearrangement joins TRBV6-6 to TRBJ1-2, with D possibly TRBD1 on 6 matching bases. CDR3 length: 14 amino acids. Germline V CDR1 and CDR2: MNHNY, SVGAGI (reference sequence). V was cut by 5 bases and J by 5 bases, with 15 bases left in between. Written as DNA, the CDR3 is TGTGCCAGCAGTCCCCCTGACAGGCGATATGGCTACACCTTC. Protein product: CASSPPDRRYGYTF.

The V call is TRBV2, the J call TRBJ1-2; a possible D gene is TRBD1 (6 bases). V lost 10 bases, J lost 4 bases, and 10 bases lay in between. Germline V gene data show CDR1 as SNHLY and CDR2 as FYNNEI. This CDR3 contains 11 residues. CDR3 in amino acids: CAITTGYGYTF. CDR3 sequence (DNA): TGTGCCATTACGACAGGCTATGGCTACACCTTC.

J is TRBJ2-4 and V is TRBV15; D assignment may be TRBD1 or TRBD2 (5 bases each). The germline CDR1 and CDR2 sequences are LNHNV and YYDKDF (reference sequence). This CDR3 contains 16 residues. Between the trimmed V and J ends, which lost 6 bases and 2 bases, there was a span of 17 bases. For the CDR3, the DNA is TGTGCCACCAGACTCGACTCCCCGGGACCCAAAAACATTCAGTACTTC. It translates to CATRLDSPGPKNIQYF.